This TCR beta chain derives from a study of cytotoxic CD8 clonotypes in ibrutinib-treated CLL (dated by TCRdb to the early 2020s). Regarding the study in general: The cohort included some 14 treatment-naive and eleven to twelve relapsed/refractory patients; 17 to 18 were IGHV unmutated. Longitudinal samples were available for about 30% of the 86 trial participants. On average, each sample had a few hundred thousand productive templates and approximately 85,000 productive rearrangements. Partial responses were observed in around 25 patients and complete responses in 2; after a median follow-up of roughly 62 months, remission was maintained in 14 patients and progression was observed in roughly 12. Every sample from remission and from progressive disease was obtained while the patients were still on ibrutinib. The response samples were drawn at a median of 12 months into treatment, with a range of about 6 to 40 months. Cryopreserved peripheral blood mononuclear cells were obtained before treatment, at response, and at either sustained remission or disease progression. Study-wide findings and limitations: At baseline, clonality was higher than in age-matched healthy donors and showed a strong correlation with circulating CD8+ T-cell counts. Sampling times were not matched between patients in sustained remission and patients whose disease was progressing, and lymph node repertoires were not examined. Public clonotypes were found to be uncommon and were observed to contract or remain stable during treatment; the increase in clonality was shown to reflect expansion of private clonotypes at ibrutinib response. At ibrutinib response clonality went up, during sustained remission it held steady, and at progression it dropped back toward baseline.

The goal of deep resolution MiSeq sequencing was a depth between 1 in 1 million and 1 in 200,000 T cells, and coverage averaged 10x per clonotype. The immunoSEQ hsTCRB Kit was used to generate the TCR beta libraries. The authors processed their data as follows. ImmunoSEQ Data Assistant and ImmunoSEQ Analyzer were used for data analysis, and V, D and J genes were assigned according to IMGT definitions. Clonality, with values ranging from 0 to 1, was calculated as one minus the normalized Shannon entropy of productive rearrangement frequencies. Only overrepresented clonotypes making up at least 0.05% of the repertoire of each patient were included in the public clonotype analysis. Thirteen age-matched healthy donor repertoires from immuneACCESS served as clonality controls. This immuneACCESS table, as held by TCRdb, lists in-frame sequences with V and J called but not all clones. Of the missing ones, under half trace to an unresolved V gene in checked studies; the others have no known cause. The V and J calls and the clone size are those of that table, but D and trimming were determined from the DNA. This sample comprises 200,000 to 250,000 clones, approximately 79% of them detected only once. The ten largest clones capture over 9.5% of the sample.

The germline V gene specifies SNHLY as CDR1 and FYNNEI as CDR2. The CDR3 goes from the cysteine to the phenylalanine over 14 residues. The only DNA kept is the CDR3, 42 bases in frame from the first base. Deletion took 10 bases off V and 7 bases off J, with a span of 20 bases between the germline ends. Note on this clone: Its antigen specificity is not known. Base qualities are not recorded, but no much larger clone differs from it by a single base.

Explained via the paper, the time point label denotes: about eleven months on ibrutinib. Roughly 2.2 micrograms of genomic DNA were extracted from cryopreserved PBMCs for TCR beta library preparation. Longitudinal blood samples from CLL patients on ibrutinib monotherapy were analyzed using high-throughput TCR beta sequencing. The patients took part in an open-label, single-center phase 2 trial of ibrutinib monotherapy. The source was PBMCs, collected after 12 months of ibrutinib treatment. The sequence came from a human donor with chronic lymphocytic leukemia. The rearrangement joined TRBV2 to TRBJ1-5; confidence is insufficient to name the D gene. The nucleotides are TGTGCCACCGCGCCGGAGGGAGTAGGGCAGCCCCAGCATTTT. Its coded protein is CATAPEGVGQPQHF.